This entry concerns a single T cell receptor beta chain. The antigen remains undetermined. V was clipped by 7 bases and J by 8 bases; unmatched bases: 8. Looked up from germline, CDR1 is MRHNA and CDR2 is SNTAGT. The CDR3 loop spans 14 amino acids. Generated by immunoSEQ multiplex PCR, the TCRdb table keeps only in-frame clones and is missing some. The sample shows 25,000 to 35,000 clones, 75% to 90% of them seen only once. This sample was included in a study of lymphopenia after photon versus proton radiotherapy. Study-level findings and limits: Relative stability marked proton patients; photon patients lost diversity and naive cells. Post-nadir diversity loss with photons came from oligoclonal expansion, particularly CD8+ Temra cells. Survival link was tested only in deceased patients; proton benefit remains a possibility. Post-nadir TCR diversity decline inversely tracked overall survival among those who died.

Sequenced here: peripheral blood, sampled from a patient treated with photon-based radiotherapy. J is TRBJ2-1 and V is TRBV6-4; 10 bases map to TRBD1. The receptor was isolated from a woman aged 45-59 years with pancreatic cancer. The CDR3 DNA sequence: TGTGCCAGCATAATTCCGACAGGGGGCGATGAGCAGTTCTTC. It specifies CASIIPTGGDEQFF.